This T cell receptor beta chain was observed in a study of OX40 agonist ivuxolimab in advanced cancers. Sequencing was performed with immunoSEQ multiplex PCR; in TCRdb, only in-frame clones are kept and a portion is missing. The table lists 150,000 to 170,000 clones, 90% to 95% of them singletons. With autoimmune disease history or systemic immunosuppression, patients were excluded. The sample consisted of CD4+ or CD8+ T cells sorted from blood, taken in a trial of the OX40 agonist ivuxolimab. This TCR derives from an adult with an advanced solid tumor such as melanoma, head and neck, liver or kidney cancer.

In DNA, the CDR3 is TGTGCCAGCAGCTTCCAGGGGGCGGGCACCGGGGAGCTGTTTTTT. Protein sequence: CASSFQGAGTGELFF. The gene calls are TRBV11-3 and TRBJ2-2; 8 bases map to TRBD1. J lost 4 bases, V lost 3 bases, and 4 bases had no gene match. CDR1 is SGHNT, CDR2 YENEEA, per germline. This CDR3 spans 15 amino acids.